Following are 32 T cell receptor beta chains from one sample sequenced in a study of blood T cells in healthy people across ages. A sample-barcoded 5' primer and a J-beta primer mix were used in a second PCR of about 6 to 11 cycles. TCRdb processed the 5' RACE reads anew with MiXCR; each CDR3 protein has one entry. The top ten clones hold over 2.5% of a sample with about 780,000 distinct CDR3 sequences, 25% to 30% of them seen once. These data were likewise used in another study, on T cells of mothers and their children.

The sequenced sample was blood. These receptor sequences come from a boy aged 10-17 years in good health.

Notes on this clonotype: A much larger clone is a single base away; this may be a read error. V usage is TRBV3-1 and J usage is TRBJ2-7, with 11 bases fitting TRBD2. TRBJ2-1 explains the end of the DNA better; the J call may be wrong. The CDR3 totals 16 residues. The V gene's germline CDR1 is LGHDT and CDR2 YNNKEL (reference sequence). CDR3: CASGHFSGGARDEQFF. CDR3 in DNA: TGTGCCAGCGGCCATTTTAGCGGGGGGGCTAGGGATGAGCAGTTCTTC.

The J gene is TRBJ1-4, the V gene TRBV20-1, with D possibly being TRBD1 (5 bases). V lost 4 bases, J lost 7 bases, and 10 bases lay in between. The CDR3 runs to 12 residues. The germline gives CDR1 DFQATT, CDR2 SNEGSKA (reference sequence). The CDR3 DNA follows: TGCAGTGCTATAGGGGCAGGTGAAAAACTGTTTTTT. It translates to CSAIGAGEKLFF.

V is TRBV15 and J is TRBJ1-2; the D is unclear. Germline CDR1 LNHNV, CDR2 YYDKDF (reference sequence). Between the trimmed V and J ends, which lost 0 bases and 3 bases, there was a span of 11 bases. The CDR3 contains 15 residues. CDR3 loop: CATSRDPTGYYGYTF. Here the CDR3 DNA reads TGTGCCACCAGCAGAGATCCGACGGGCTACTATGGCTACACCTTC.

This clonotype turned up a few times. The chain has TRBV7-2 and TRBJ2-1, with TRBD1 identical over 7 bases. The CDR3 covers 14 residues. Germline V lookup: CDR1 SGHTA, CDR2 FQGNSA. The V segment lost 3 bases and the J segment 2 bases; nucleotides outside the gene matches: 1. This CDR3 reads CASSFGQAYNEQFF. CDR3 bases: TGTGCCAGCAGCTTTGGACAGGCCTACAATGAGCAGTTCTTC.

The rearrangement links TRBV6-2 or TRBV6-3 to TRBJ1-2; 7 positions match TRBD1. The V gene's germline CDR1 is MNHEY and CDR2 SVGEGT. The ends lost 6 bases at V and 3 bases at J; junction bases unmatched: 4. The CDR3 contains 13 residues. The CDR3 DNA follows: TGTGCCAGCAGACTCGACAGGGACTATGGCTACACCTTC. Translation gives CASRLDRDYGYTF.

The chain carries TRBV10-3 and TRBJ2-7; a possible D gene is TRBD2 (6 bases). The CDR3 has 15 residues. With 3 bases removed from V and 4 bases from J, the gap between germline ends came to 16 bases. CDR1 is ENHRY, CDR2 SYGVKD, per germline. CDR3 in amino acids: CAISDPAGRAYEQYF. The CDR3 coding sequence is TGTGCCATCAGTGATCCCGCGGGGCGGGCGTACGAGCAGTACTTC.

This clonotype appeared a few times. J is TRBJ2-3 and V is TRBV5-6; possibly TRBD1 for D (6 bases). The germline V and J ends were trimmed by 3 bases and 2 bases, with 10 bases remaining between them. The CDR3 consists of 14 residues. CDR1 and CDR2 (germline): SGHDT, YYEEEE. The CDR3 region is CASSSDRLTDTQYF. The CDR3 DNA sequence: TGTGCCAGCAGCTCGGACAGACTCACAGATACGCAGTATTTT.

This clonotype occurred a few times. J is TRBJ1-2 and V is TRBV5-1, with no clear D. The germline V gene encodes CDR1 SGHRS and CDR2 YFSETQ. CDR3 length: 17 amino acids. V lost 0 bases and J 2 bases, leaving 17 bases between the germline ends. The CDR3 region has the DNA TGCGCCAGCAGCTTGGCCCCCGGGTCCTTCTCCAACTATGGCTACACCTTC. It is translated as CASSLAPGSFSNYGYTF.

The rearrangement links TRBV5-6 to TRBJ1-2; TRBD1 might be the D (6 bases). Germline-derived CDR1 and CDR2 are SGHDT and YYEEEE. The V and J ends lost 0 bases and 6 bases respectively, with 21 bases between them. The CDR3 length is 17 residues. The CDR3 is CASSLAFRPGEGHGYTF. In nucleotides, the CDR3 is TGTGCCAGCAGCTTGGCCTTCCGTCCAGGGGAGGGCCATGGCTACACCTTC.

The chain has TRBV6-1 and TRBJ2-5; possibly TRBD1 for D (6 bases). The germline CDR1 and CDR2 sequences are MNHNS and SASEGT. The CDR3 is 14 amino acids. V was pared by 5 bases and J by 0 bases, with 10 bases between. The CDR3, as DNA: TGTGCCAGCAGTACATACAGGGACCAAGAGACCCAGTACTTC. This codes for CASSTYRDQETQYF.

The chain uses TRBV7-3 and TRBJ2-3, with 10 bases identical to TRBD1. Per the germline V gene, CDR1 is SGHTA and CDR2 is FQGTGA. J lost 1 base, V lost 5 bases, and 18 bases had no gene match. The CDR3 totals 20 residues. CDR3 in amino acids: CASSLPHRDRGSPGTDTQYF. The CDR3 DNA sequence: TGTGCCAGCAGCCTTCCGCACCGGGACAGGGGCTCGCCGGGCACAGATACGCAGTATTTT.

Remarks on this clonotype: A junction boundary mismatches the germline segment, possibly from a read error. The rearrangement uses TRBV29-1 and TRBJ2-5; 9 nucleotides align to TRBD1. CDR1 and CDR2 from the germline V gene are SQVTM and ANQGSEA. The CDR3 has 15 residues. The CDR3 sequence is CGVDTGTGSYNEQSF. The CDR3 region has the DNA TGCGGCGTTGATACGGGGACAGGGTCCTACAATGAGCAGTCCTTC.

The J gene is TRBJ1-2, the V gene TRBV6-5; 7 positions agree with TRBD1. The CDR3 loop spans 14 amino acids. Germline assignment: CDR1 MNHEY and CDR2 SVGAGI. V was clipped by 10 bases and J by 7 bases; unmatched bases: 15. CDR3 DNA sequence: TGTGCCACCTCGAAAACCGGGACAGAGGGTGGCTACACCTTC. Its translation: CATSKTGTEGGYTF.

The sample holds one count of this clonotype. The chain couples TRBV19 to TRBJ1-2; no definite D call. The germline gives CDR1 LNHDA, CDR2 SQIVND (reference sequence). The CDR3 length is 12 residues. V lost 1 base, J lost 3 bases, and 3 bases lay in between. The CDR3 DNA is TGTGCCAGTAGTATAGGGGACTATGGCTACACCTTC. The encoded protein is CASSIGDYGYTF.

This clonotype showed up just once. The genes are TRBV3-1 and TRBJ2-1, with 12 bases lining up with TRBD2. The CDR3 runs to 15 residues. Germline V gene data show CDR1 as LGHDT and CDR2 as YNNKEL (reference sequence). The V gene end was trimmed by 2 bases and the J gene end by 5 bases; junction bases not matched to a gene: 1. This chain's CDR3 is CASSQLAGGHNEQFF. The CDR3, as DNA: TGTGCCAGCAGCCAACTAGCGGGGGGGCACAATGAGCAGTTCTTC.

This clonotype was seen only a few times. The chain recombines TRBV9 with TRBJ1-4, with 8 bases fitting TRBD1. Germline lookup yields CDR1 SGDLS and CDR2 YYNGEE. The CDR3 is 15 residues long. The junction had 9 bases not matched to a gene; V was cut back by 4 bases and J by 7 bases. CDR3 nucleotides: TGTGCCAGCAGCCCTTCCGGACAGGGCGGTGAAAAACTGTTTTTT. Translating gives CASSPSGQGGEKLFF.

This clonotype showed up just a few times. The chain has TRBV20-1 and TRBJ2-7, with 9 bases matching TRBD2. V lost 2 bases to trimming and J lost 3 bases; unmatched junction nucleotides: 8. The CDR3 sequence is 15 residues long. The germline V gene encodes CDR1 DFQATT and CDR2 SNEGSKA (reference sequence). The CDR3 region has the DNA TGCAGTGCTAGATCACTTGGCGGGGGGGACTACGAGCAGTACTTC. Protein product: CSARSLGGGDYEQYF.

The chain uses TRBV12-5 and TRBJ1-2; 8 positions match TRBD1. Germline values: CDR1 LGHNT, CDR2 FRNRAP. The J segment lost 6 bases and the V segment lost 3 bases, leaving 3 bases of the junction unmatched. CDR3 size: 13 residues. The DNA of the CDR3 is TGTGCTAGTGGTTTCCGGGGACAGGATGGCTACACCTTC. Its translation: CASGFRGQDGYTF.

This clonotype was counted many times. This rearrangement joins TRBV12-5 to TRBJ2-3; TRBD2 is a possible D gene (5 bases). The germline V gene has CDR1 LGHNT and CDR2 FRNRAP. V lost 5 bases to trimming and J lost 9 bases, with 18 bases between them. The CDR3 covers 14 residues. The CDR3 protein is CASGLSTLAETQYF. For the CDR3, the DNA is TGTGCTAGTGGTCTTAGTACTCTAGCCGAAACGCAGTATTTT.

The chain uses TRBV9 and TRBJ2-5; weak D call: TRBD1 (7 bases). Germline CDR1 SGDLS, CDR2 YYNGEE. V gave up 4 bases and J gave up 4 bases, with 14 bases separating them. This CDR3 is built from 14 residues. The CDR3 DNA sequence: TGTGCCAGCAGCACACAGGGGACTTCAGAGACCCAGTACTTC. As protein: CASSTQGTSETQYF.

This clonotype was counted between two and nine times. One junction end disagrees with the germline gene, perhaps due to a read error. The J gene is TRBJ2-5, the V gene TRBV24-1; 7 bases match TRBD1. The CDR3 totals 14 residues. CDR1 and CDR2 from the germline V gene are KGHDR and SFDVKD. CDR3 amino acids: CATSETGSRETQYF. The DNA of the CDR3 is TGTGCTACCAGTGAGACAGGGTCGCGGGAGACCCAGTACTTC.

The CDR3 loop is CASSPGTDYSYEQYF. The CDR3, as DNA: TGCGCCAGCAGCCCAGGGACAGACTACTCCTACGAGCAGTACTTC. The chain combines TRBV5-1 with TRBJ2-7; 7 nucleotides align to TRBD1. Germline V lookup: CDR1 SGHRS, CDR2 YFSETQ. The CDR3 is made up of 15 amino acids. Trimming took 4 bases from V and 0 from J; bases not matched to a gene: 7.

The V gene is TRBV7-6, the J gene TRBJ1-3, with D possibly being TRBD1 (5 bases). The CDR3 spans 16 residues. The germline V gene encodes CDR1 SGHVS and CDR2 FNYEAQ. V was clipped by 1 base and J by 0 bases, with 10 bases between them. CDR3 DNA sequence: TGTGCCAGCAGCTTAGTCGGAGACAGCTCTGGAAACACCATATATTTT. It encodes CASSLVGDSSGNTIYF.

This chain connects TRBV4-1 to TRBJ2-1; TRBD2 might be the D (5 bases). CDR1 MGHRA and CDR2 YSYEKL come from the germline V gene. Deletions cut 4 bases from V and 0 bases from J, with 19 bases between. The CDR3 contains 18 residues. CDR3 region: CASSRGRRSLSSYNEQFF. CDR3 in DNA: TGCGCCAGCAGCCGGGGAAGGAGGAGTCTTTCCTCCTACAATGAGCAGTTCTTC.

The chain has TRBV24-1 and TRBJ2-5; perhaps TRBD2 as D (5 bases). The DNA end favors TRBJ2-1, so the J call may be wrong. The germline gives CDR1 KGHDR, CDR2 SFDVKD. CDR3 size: 13 residues. Here the CDR3 reads CATSETTGIEQFF. The CDR3 bases are TGTGCCACCAGTGAAACCACCGGGATTGAGCAGTTCTTC.

This clonotype was recorded a few times. This chain links TRBV10-3 with TRBJ1-1; maybe TRBD1 (5 bases). The CDR3 is 14 residues long. V was shortened by 6 bases and J by 3 bases, with 14 bases between the two germline ends. The germline V gene has CDR1 ENHRY and CDR2 SYGVKD. The CDR3 DNA follows: TGTGCCATCAGAGTCCGGGACGGAGACACTGAAGCTTTCTTT. Translating it yields CAIRVRDGDTEAFF.

The chain is built from TRBV12-3 or TRBV12-4 and TRBJ2-6; 7 nucleotides agree with TRBD1. This CDR3 has 17 residues. The V and J ends lost 5 bases and 0 bases, in that order; junction bases with no gene match: 7. Here the CDR3 reads CASSPTGAVSGANVLTF. The DNA of the CDR3 is TGTGCCAGCAGTCCCACAGGGGCCGTCTCTGGGGCCAACGTCCTGACTTTC.

This clonotype was recorded a few times. The genes are TRBV6-1 and TRBJ2-7; no clear D. This CDR3 has 12 amino acids. Looked up from germline, CDR1 is MNHNS and CDR2 is SASEGT. The V end was cut by 5 bases, the J end by 5 bases, with 10 bases between. For the CDR3, the DNA is TGTGCCAGCAGTCCCATGTTGAACGAGCAGTACTTC. Its protein product is CASSPMLNEQYF.

This chain links TRBV3-1 with TRBJ1-3; D perhaps matches TRBD1 (5 bases). This CDR3 region has 17 residues. Between the trimmed V and J ends, which lost 1 base and 0 bases, there was a span of 13 bases. From germline, CDR1 is LGHDT and CDR2 YNNKEL (reference sequence). CDR3: CASSQARPGSSGNTIYF. The DNA of the CDR3 is TGTGCCAGCAGCCAAGCTCGGCCAGGGAGCTCTGGAAACACCATATATTTT.

The genes are TRBV28 and TRBJ2-4, with D possibly TRBD2 on 6 matching bases. CDR1 MDHEN and CDR2 SYDVKM come from the germline V gene. Trimming removed 6 bases at V and 5 bases at J, with 14 bases between. The CDR3 extends over 14 amino acids. CDR3 in amino acids: CASSSSGDENIQYF. CDR3 DNA sequence: TGTGCCAGCAGCTCCTCGGGGGATGAAAACATTCAGTACTTC.

The V and J genes are TRBV2 and TRBJ2-5; TRBD2 might be the D (6 bases). The V gene's germline CDR1 is SNHLY and CDR2 FYNNEI. The CDR3 is 14 residues long. V lost 3 bases, J lost 5 bases, and 13 bases lay in between. The CDR3 sequence: CASSDAGSRETQYF. The CDR3 nucleotides are TGTGCCAGCAGTGATGCGGGATCGAGGGAGACCCAGTACTTC.

There are a few counts of this clonotype. The chain employs TRBV7-2 and TRBJ1-6; TRBD1 matches at 8 bases. CDR3 size: 15 residues. CDR1 is SGHTA and CDR2 is FQGNSA in the germline V gene. The V and J ends lost 6 bases and 10 bases, in that order; junction bases with no gene match: 11. This CDR3 is CASRSQGVNGSPLHF. CDR3 coding DNA: TGTGCCAGCAGGTCACAGGGGGTTAACGGCTCACCCCTCCACTTT.